The sample holds many counts of the clone carrying this T cell receptor (beta chain). The time point denotes: patch test 2, 6 weeks after DPC sensitization. Treatment given: therapeutic diphenylcyclopropenone sensitization with weekly scalp DPC. These data belong to a study of human T cells and chemical hapten exposure. Each CDR3 protein is one row after TCRdb ran MiXCR on the RACE reads. The sample has tens of thousands of distinct CDR3 sequences; about 11% are singletons. V lost 4 bases to trimming and J lost 2 bases, with 6 bases between them. Germline CDR1 reads SGHRS; CDR2 reads YFSETQ. This CDR3 comprises 12 residues.

The clonotype was recovered from a man aged 40-49 years with alopecia areata. Some clones in this sample may be carry-over from other donors' samples. The source material was whole blood, sampled in connection with sensitization to the hapten diphenylcyclopropenone (DPC). The chain joins TRBV5-1 to TRBJ2-5, with D uncertain. This CDR3 reads CASSLTQETQYF. The CDR3, as DNA: TGCGCCAGCAGCCTGACGCAAGAGACCCAGTACTTC.